The 20 T cell receptor beta chains below come from one sample, sequenced in a study of identical twins. TCRdb itself ran the 5' RACE reads through MiXCR, one entry per CDR3 protein. The sample has hundreds of thousands of distinct CDR3 sequences, approximately 20% seen once; the top ten hold 0.48%. The same data also contributed to another study, on yellow fever vaccine responses in identical twins.

Sequenced material: CD4+ T cells sorted from blood. These receptors were taken from a woman aged 18-29 years in good health.

The J gene is TRBJ2-3, the V gene TRBV27; D is unclear. V was shortened by 2 bases and J by 2 bases, with 8 bases between the two germline ends. Germline CDR1 MNHEY, CDR2 SMNVEV (reference sequence). This CDR3 contains 14 residues. Here the CDR3 DNA reads TGTGCCAGCAGTTTAGGCTTCCCCACAGATACGCAGTATTTT. Translating gives CASSLGFPTDTQYF.

The chain recombines TRBV10-3 with TRBJ2-5; weak D call: TRBD2 (5 bases). This CDR3 comprises 14 residues. CDR1 ENHRY and CDR2 SYGVKD come from the germline V gene. The germline V and J ends were trimmed by 5 bases and 2 bases, with 12 bases remaining between them. This CDR3 is CAISSSTGQETQYF. The CDR3 nucleotides are TGTGCCATCAGTAGTTCGACGGGGCAAGAGACCCAGTACTTC.

In its sample, this clonotype was seen a few times. This chain connects TRBV2 to TRBJ2-3; tentative D call: TRBD2 (6 bases). This CDR3 has 13 amino acids. CDR1 is SNHLY and CDR2 is FYNNEI in the germline V gene. The ends were cut back, 8 bases at V and 5 bases at J, with 14 bases in the middle. The CDR3 spells CASRLWGEDTQYF. For the CDR3, the DNA is TGTGCCAGCCGCCTTTGGGGGGAAGATACGCAGTATTTT.

The chain links TRBV27 to TRBJ2-6; 9 nucleotides agree with TRBD2. The germline gives CDR1 MNHEY, CDR2 SMNVEV (reference sequence). This CDR3 has 19 residues. Trimming at V came to 6 bases and at J to 0 bases, leaving 12 bases not matched to a gene. Here the CDR3 DNA reads TGTGCCAGCAGCCTTGGCTTACTAGCGGGCTTCTCTGGGGCCAACGTCCTGACTTTC. As protein: CASSLGLLAGFSGANVLTF.

This clonotype showed up just a few times. This chain uses TRBV12-3 or TRBV12-4 with TRBJ1-1; 10 bases match TRBD1. With 6 bases clipped from V and 2 bases from J, the junction kept 9 bases outside the gene matches. The CDR3 is 16 residues long. CDR3 residues: CASRHSGTGENTEAFF. The CDR3 DNA reads as TGTGCCAGCAGGCACTCCGGGACAGGGGAAAACACTGAAGCTTTCTTT.

V usage is TRBV19 and J usage is TRBJ2-7; D remains ambiguous. Germline V gives CDR1 LNHDA, CDR2 SQIVND (reference sequence). Trimming removed 6 bases from V and 7 bases from J, with 28 bases in between. The CDR3 runs 17 residues. Written as DNA, the CDR3 is TGTGCCAGTAGGGGATCATACGCGCAAGGCCCTTTGAGGGAGCAGTACTTC. Protein sequence: CASRGSYAQGPLREQYF.

The V call is TRBV7-9, the J call TRBJ1-1; TRBD1 matches 7 bases. Per the germline V gene, CDR1 is SEHNR and CDR2 is FQNEAQ (reference sequence). J was trimmed by 4 bases and V by 1 base; bases with no gene match: 9. The CDR3 covers 16 residues. The chain's CDR3 is CASSLGATGAGTEAFF. CDR3 nucleotides: TGTGCCAGCAGCTTAGGGGCCACAGGGGCGGGCACTGAAGCTTTCTTT.

The rearrangement uses TRBV12-3 or TRBV12-4 and TRBJ2-2; D may match TRBD1 or TRBD2 (5 bases each). The CDR3 is made up of 15 amino acids. With 5 bases removed from V and 6 bases from J, the gap between germline ends came to 16 bases. This CDR3 reads CASSLRDARSGELFF. DNA for the CDR3: TGTGCCAGCAGTCTACGGGACGCCCGATCCGGGGAGCTGTTTTTT.

The chain uses TRBV7-9 and TRBJ1-2, with TRBD1 matching 10 bases. Germline-derived CDR1 and CDR2 are SEHNR and FQNEAQ (reference sequence). This CDR3 has 15 amino acids. The V and J ends lost 5 bases and 3 bases, in that order; junction bases with no gene match: 6. CDR3 residues: CASSPQTGGDYGYTF. The DNA of the CDR3 is TGTGCCAGCAGCCCCCAGACAGGGGGCGACTATGGCTACACCTTC.

This clonotype came up a few times. The V call is TRBV6-1, the J call TRBJ2-1, with D perhaps TRBD2 (7 bases). Trimming pared 7 bases from V and 3 bases from J, leaving 22 bases between. CDR1 is MNHNS, CDR2 SASEGT, per germline. The CDR3 contains 17 residues. CDR3 coding DNA: TGTGCCAGCACCCGAGGGGGGGCGGGGGAGGTCTACAATGAGCAGTTCTTC. Translated: CASTRGGAGEVYNEQFF.

This clonotype appeared a few times. This chain uses TRBV4-1 with TRBJ2-2; TRBD2 might be the D (6 bases). CDR1 MGHRA and CDR2 YSYEKL come from the germline V gene. V shed 0 bases and J shed 2 bases, with 13 bases lying between them. The CDR3 contains 17 residues. CDR3 amino acids: CASSQDGGGSNTGELFF. The CDR3 coding sequence is TGCGCCAGCAGCCAAGATGGTGGGGGGTCAAACACCGGGGAGCTGTTTTTT.

The rearrangement uses TRBV10-3 and TRBJ2-2, with 13 bases matching TRBD2. There are 18 residues in the CDR3. J was trimmed by 1 base and V by 4 bases; bases with no gene match: 6. The germline gives CDR1 ENHRY, CDR2 SYGVKD. The CDR3 reads CAISATSGRIENTGELFF. In DNA, the CDR3 is TGTGCCATCAGTGCGACTAGCGGGAGGATCGAGAACACCGGGGAGCTGTTTTTT.

V usage is TRBV24-1 and J usage is TRBJ2-5; 7 bases are a match to TRBD2. V lost 4 bases and J lost 4; bases outside the gene matches: 8. This CDR3 region has 15 residues. Germline CDR1 reads KGHDR; CDR2 reads SFDVKD. The DNA of the CDR3 is TGTGCCACCAGTGAGCCGGGGACTAATGGAGAGACCCAGTACTTC. Translation gives CATSEPGTNGETQYF.

The chain has TRBV5-1 and TRBJ2-1; 11 bases fit TRBD2. V lost 3 bases to trimming and J lost 5 bases; unmatched junction nucleotides: 7. Germline lookup yields CDR1 SGHRS and CDR2 YFSETQ. The CDR3 runs to 16 residues. The CDR3 DNA follows: TGCGCCAGCAGCTCTCTCGGACTAGCGGGTCACAATGAGCAGTTCTTC. It codes for CASSSLGLAGHNEQFF.

This clonotype has just a few counts. The chain couples TRBV18 to TRBJ2-7, with 8 bases identical to TRBD2. V lost 0 bases to trimming and J lost 3 bases; unmatched junction nucleotides: 10. This CDR3 comprises 17 residues. CDR1 is KGHSH, CDR2 LQKENI, per germline. The CDR3 region is CASSPPVRLAGHYEQYF. CDR3 DNA: TGTGCCAGCTCACCACCGGTGAGGCTAGCGGGCCACTACGAGCAGTACTTC.

DNA for the CDR3: TGTGCCAGCCGCTCACAGGGGACGAACACCGGGGAGCTGTTTTTT. It encodes CASRSQGTNTGELFF. The chain combines TRBV5-4 with TRBJ2-2, with 7 nucleotides matching TRBD1. This CDR3 region has 15 residues. V lost 7 bases and J lost 0; bases outside the gene matches: 6. Germline V CDR1 and CDR2: SGHNT, YYREEE (reference sequence).

CDR3 sequence (DNA): TGCGCCAGCAGCCAAGGAGCGGGGTTCGAGCAGTACGTC. This sequence encodes CASSQGAGFEQYV. The V gene is TRBV5-1, the J gene TRBJ2-7; 7 nucleotides line up with TRBD2. The length of the CDR3 is 13 residues. V trimming: 4 bases; J trimming: 6 bases; junction bases outside the gene matches: 7. Germline CDR1 SGHRS, CDR2 YFSETQ.

This clonotype was detected many times. The rearrangement uses TRBV18 and TRBJ1-4; D possibly corresponds to TRBD1 (5 bases). CDR3 length: 14 residues. Germline V gene data show CDR1 as KGHSH and CDR2 as LQKENI. Trimming pared 3 bases from V and 1 base from J, leaving 6 bases between. The DNA of the CDR3 is TGTGCCAGCTCACCGACAGTAACTAATGAAAAACTGTTTTTT. It specifies CASSPTVTNEKLFF.

A few counts support this clonotype. The CDR3 reads CASSGDSTDTQYF. The CDR3 bases are TGTGCCAGCAGTGGGGACAGCACAGATACGCAGTATTTT. The chain uses TRBV2 and TRBJ2-3; either TRBD1 or TRBD2 may fit D (5 bases each). CDR1 is SNHLY, CDR2 FYNNEI, per germline. This CDR3 contains 13 residues. Trimming removed 4 bases from V and 0 bases from J, with 5 bases in between. Supplemented by reference TRBV2 and TRBJ2-3, the full variable domain reads EPEVTQTPSHQVTQMGQEVILRCVPISNHLYFYWYRQILGQKVEFLVSFYNNEISEKSEIFDDQFSVERPDGSNFTLKIRSTKLEDSAMYFCASSGDSTDTQYFGPGTRLTVL.

The chain's CDR3 is CASTHFLAVKTEAFF. DNA for the CDR3: TGTGCCAGCACCCATTTCTTGGCGGTAAAAACTGAAGCTTTCTTT. The V call is TRBV12-3 or TRBV12-4, the J call TRBJ1-1; D is ambiguous. The CDR3 runs to 15 residues. Trimming shortened V by 7 bases and J by 5 bases, and 20 bases separated the two germline ends.